Below, 11 T cell receptor beta chains from the same sample are listed, as sequenced in a study of T cells in Graves' hyperthyroidism and ophthalmopathy (dated by TCRdb to 2018 to 2020). The library was generated by multiplex PCR. The sequencer was an Illumina HiSeq 2000. The TCR beta CDR3 regions were amplified from the RNA transcripts. For the first round of RT-PCR on the TCR CDR3, the HTBI primer set was used together with the Qiagen OneStep RT-PCR kit. TCRdb reworked the public reads: Q25 trimming with fastp, MiXCR clone assembly, productive beta chains retained. Records with the same CDR3 protein are collapsed into one entry carrying the most frequent genes and DNA. For this sample the table gives some 350,000 distinct CDR3 sequences, of which approximately 14% were detected only once. The ten largest clones add up to 25% to 35% of the sample. Source material: blood. The source of these receptors is a woman between 18 and 30 years old with Graves' hyperthyroidism that later progressed to Graves' ophthalmopathy.

The table lists this clonotype with a few counts. The V call is TRBV28, the J call TRBJ2-1; no reliable D call. The V end was cut by 6 bases, the J end by 8 bases, with 17 bases between. The length of the CDR3 is 14 residues. From germline, CDR1 is MDHEN and CDR2 SYDVKM. The CDR3 reads CASSLPLGEDEQFF. As DNA, the CDR3 is TGTGCCAGCAGCCTACCTCTAGGAGAGGATGAGCAGTTCTTC. The whole variable domain, filled in from reference TRBV28 and TRBJ2-1, reads DVKVTQSSRYLVKRTGEKVFLECVQDMDHENMFWYRQDPGLGLRLIYFSYDVKMKEKGDIPEGYSVSREKKERFSLILESASTNQTSMYLCASSLPLGEDEQFFGPGTRLTVL.

This clonotype was seen more than once but under ten times. CDR3 residues: CASSVTSGTTDTQYF. The CDR3 nucleotides are TGCGCCAGCAGCGTGACTAGCGGGACGACAGATACGCAGTATTTT. The V call is TRBV5-1, the J call TRBJ2-3; 11 bases are a match to TRBD2. Trimming at V came to 4 bases and at J to 3 bases, leaving 4 bases not matched to a gene. This CDR3 spans 15 amino acids. Per the germline V gene, CDR1 is SGHRS and CDR2 is YFSETQ.

This clonotype has a count of ten or more. The chain combines TRBV2 with TRBJ2-7; TRBD1 matches 7 bases. This CDR3 spans 14 amino acids. V shed 8 bases, J shed 2 bases, and the junction held 9 bases outside the gene matches. Germline V gene lookup returns CDR1 SNHLY and CDR2 FYNNEI. The CDR3 DNA reads TGTGCCAGCGGAGGAAGGGACAGAGCCTACGAGCAGTACTTC. This translates into CASGGRDRAYEQYF.

The J gene is TRBJ2-4, the V gene TRBV7-2; maybe TRBD1 (5 bases). This CDR3 region has 13 residues. In germline, CDR1 is SGHTA, CDR2 FQGNSA. V was shortened by 2 bases and J by 12 bases, with 14 bases between the two germline ends. The CDR3 loop is CASSLLGVPTQYF. CDR3 in DNA: TGTGCCAGCAGCTTATTAGGGGTCCCCACTCAGTACTTC.

This clonotype was counted only a few times. V usage is TRBV4-3 and J usage is TRBJ2-7; 8 bases are shared with TRBD1. Germline V gene sequence: CDR1 LGHNA, CDR2 YSLEER. The CDR3 has 15 residues. V gave up 0 bases and J gave up 3 bases; unmatched junction bases: 4. The CDR3 loop reads CASSQEGQADYEQYF. The CDR3 DNA reads as TGCGCCAGCAGCCAAGAGGGACAGGCGGACTACGAGCAGTACTTC.

The sample holds many counts of this clonotype. The rearrangement uses TRBV28 and TRBJ2-7; 11 nucleotides agree with TRBD1. Trimming at V came to 3 bases and at J to 2 bases, leaving 9 bases not matched to a gene. Per the germline V gene, CDR1 is MDHEN and CDR2 is SYDVKM. The CDR3 runs to 17 residues. CDR3 loop: CASSFLDRDRGTYEQYF. DNA of the CDR3: TGTGCCAGCAGTTTCCTTGACCGGGACAGGGGGACCTACGAGCAGTACTTC.

This clonotype has ten or more counts. Here the CDR3 DNA reads TGTGCCAGCAGTGAAAGGATTTGGACTGAAGCTTTCTTT. This gives the protein CASSERIWTEAFF. The chain combines TRBV6-1 with TRBJ1-1; D not resolved. CDR1 and CDR2 (germline): MNHNS, SASEGT. This CDR3 is 13 amino acids long. Trimming stripped 2 bases from V and 5 bases from J, with 9 bases between.

This clonotype was detected a few times. The chain's CDR3 is CASYPLRDRGEASYNEQFF. For the CDR3, the DNA is TGTGCCAGCTACCCTCTCCGTGACAGGGGTGAAGCATCCTACAATGAGCAGTTCTTC. This chain connects TRBV6-2 or TRBV6-3 to TRBJ2-1; TRBD1 aligns across 8 bases. From germline, CDR1 is MNHEY and CDR2 SVGEGT. CDR3 length: 19 amino acids. V shed 8 bases, J shed 1 base, and the junction held 19 bases outside the gene matches.

In this sample, this clonotype turned up many times. The chain recombines TRBV29-1 with TRBJ2-7, with TRBD2 matching over 13 bases. The CDR3 is 14 residues long. Trimming cost V 6 bases and J 0 bases; bases outside gene matches: 2. Looked up from germline, CDR1 is SQVTM and CDR2 is ANQGSEA. In nucleotides, the CDR3 is TGCAGCGTACGGACTAGCGGGAGCTCCTACGAGCAGTACTTC. It codes for CSVRTSGSSYEQYF.

In its sample, this clonotype was seen many times. The chain has TRBV20-1 and TRBJ2-7; 10 positions agree with TRBD2. CDR1 and CDR2 from the germline V gene are DFQATT and SNEGSKA (reference sequence). Trimming at V came to 6 bases and at J to 3 bases, leaving 8 bases not matched to a gene. The CDR3 consists of 14 residues. CDR3 residues: CSAMKREGHYEQYF. CDR3 coding DNA: TGCAGTGCCATGAAGCGGGAGGGCCACTACGAGCAGTACTTC.

The chain carries TRBV29-1 and TRBJ2-7, with D possibly TRBD1 on 6 matching bases. Germline V gene sequence: CDR1 SQVTM, CDR2 ANQGSEA. This CDR3 is 11 amino acids long. Trimming stripped 4 bases from V and 9 bases from J, with 13 bases between. The CDR3 nucleotides are TGCAGCGTTGGAACAGGGTCGGGGCAGTACTTC. Its protein product is CSVGTGSGQYF.